The 5 T cell receptor beta chains presented below share a single source sample, sequenced in a study of T cell repertoires in ileal Crohn's disease (dated by TCRdb to the late 2010s). Library preparation used the immunoSEQ multiplex PCR assay. Here the immuneACCESS table is served through TCRdb, limited to in-frame sequences with V and J called. Missing clones are a known gap in these copies; in checked studies unresolved V genes cover under half, and the rest lacks a known reason. The sample table shows thousands of clones, and over 70% are seen once. The top ten clonotypes cover 42% of the sample. The sample's time point label, decoded: inflamed ileum from the surgical specimen. The sequenced sample was ileal tissue. All receptors derive from an adult with Crohn's disease.

This chain uses TRBV7-6 with TRBJ2-7; 10 bases fit TRBD1. The V segment lost 5 bases and the J segment 5 bases; nucleotides outside the gene matches: 3. Germline CDR1 is SGHVS and CDR2 is FNYEAQ. There are 13 residues in the CDR3. This chain's CDR3 is CASSRDRGHEQYF. The CDR3 nucleotides are TGTGCCAGCAGCCGGGACAGGGGCCACGAGCAGTACTTC.

This clone was found a few times. This rearrangement joins TRBV7-8 to TRBJ1-5, with 7 nucleotides matching TRBD1. In germline, CDR1 is SGHVS, CDR2 FQNEAQ. CDR3 size: 15 residues. The junction had 8 bases not matched to a gene; V was cut back by 6 bases and J by 3 bases. CDR3 DNA sequence: TGTGCCAGCAGGCCCGACAGGGCGTCCAATCAGCCCCAGCATTTT. Its translation is CASRPDRASNQPQHF.

This chain connects TRBV5-1 to TRBJ2-1; no firm D call. V shed 2 bases and J shed 8 bases, with 8 bases lying between them. The CDR3 is made up of 12 amino acids. CDR1 SGHRS and CDR2 YFSETQ come from the germline V gene. CDR3 region: CASSLTIHEQFF. The CDR3 nucleotides are TGCGCCAGCAGCTTAACAATCCATGAGCAGTTCTTC.

This clone has only one observation. This chain joins TRBV28 and TRBJ2-7, with TRBD2 identical over 7 bases. CDR1 and CDR2 from the germline V gene are MDHEN and SYDVKM. The CDR3 spans 14 residues. V lost 6 bases, J lost 7 bases, and 12 bases stayed unmatched. CDR3 bases: TGTGCCAGCAGCTTTCGCGGGGGTTATAGGGAGCAGTACTTC. Translated: CASSFRGGYREQYF.

The gene calls are TRBV18 and TRBJ2-3, with D possibly matching TRBD1 (7 bases). This CDR3 contains 12 residues. V was trimmed by 9 bases and J by 4 bases, leaving 11 bases between them. CDR1 is KGHSH and CDR2 is LQKENI in the germline V gene. CDR3 in amino acids: CASQGDSDTQYF. CDR3 DNA: TGTGCCAGTCAGGGGGACTCAGATACGCAGTATTTT.